The following is a TCR beta chain sequence with its context. These data belong to a study of CD8 T cells in Susac syndrome. It was with random hexamers that 0.5 to 1 ug RNA was reverse transcribed. An immunoSEQ multiplex PCR amplified TCR beta CDR3 over 54 Vbeta and 13 Jbeta. TCRdb reanalysed the immunoSEQ multiplex PCR reads using MiXCR and keeps one entry per CDR3 protein. The sample has about 170,000 distinct CDR3 sequences, about 96% seen once. V was clipped by 4 bases and J by 5 bases; unmatched bases: 6. The CDR3 loop spans 15 amino acids. Germline CDR1 and CDR2: KGHDR and SFDVKD. This TCR was sampled from a human donor with Susac syndrome. V is TRBV24-1 and J is TRBJ2-1, with 8 bases fitting TRBD2. The specimen sequenced was CD4+ T cells from PBMCs. The CDR3, as DNA: TGTGCCACCAGTGACCCCGGACTAGCCAACAATGAGCAGTTCTTC. Protein: CATSDPGLANNEQFF.